Presented here are 14 T cell receptor beta chains from one specimen sequenced in a study of cytomegalovirus exposure and HLA in healthy donors. Both 60 Vbeta primers and 13 Jbeta primers went into the PCR. Assay: immunoSEQ multiplex PCR; the TCRdb copy retains only in-frame clones and omits some. The data show just over 80,000 clones, 78% seen once. The sample taken for sequencing was PBMCs. The receptors derive from a man between 18 and 35 years old in good health and CMV-seropositive.

This clone turned up a few times. The rearrangement joins TRBV5-1 to TRBJ2-5, with 7 bases matching TRBD1. Germline values: CDR1 SGHRS, CDR2 YFSETQ. The CDR3 contains 14 residues. V shed 3 bases, J shed 4 bases, and the junction held 6 bases outside the gene matches. The chain's CDR3 is CASSSDRAPETQYF. The CDR3 DNA sequence: TGCGCCAGCAGCTCTGACAGGGCGCCAGAGACCCAGTACTTC.

This chain uses TRBV9 with TRBJ1-1; a weak D match, TRBD1 (6 bases). From germline, CDR1 is SGDLS and CDR2 YYNGEE. V was pared by 0 bases and J by 7 bases, with 16 bases between. The CDR3 length is 15 residues. CDR3 DNA: TGTGCCAGCAGCGTAGAAGGCGAGGGGGTCGGTGAAGCTTTCTTT. It codes for CASSVEGEGVGEAFF.

The V call is TRBV2, the J call TRBJ1-1, with TRBD1 matching 7 bases. This CDR3 has 14 amino acids. V lost 3 bases to trimming and J lost 4 bases; unmatched junction nucleotides: 5. CDR1 and CDR2 (germline): SNHLY, FYNNEI. Written as DNA, the CDR3 is TGTGCCAGCAGTGAGCAAGGGGGCCTCACTGAAGCTTTCTTT. It is translated as CASSEQGGLTEAFF.

The rearrangement joins TRBV11-1 to TRBJ1-1; tentatively, D is TRBD1 (5 bases). V was shortened by 4 bases and J by 9 bases, with 9 bases between the two germline ends. There are 11 residues in the CDR3. Germline lookup yields CDR1 SGHAT and CDR2 FQDESV (reference sequence). CDR3 sequence reads: CASSSQGKAFF. In DNA, the CDR3 is TGTGCCAGCAGCTCCCAGGGTAAAGCTTTCTTT. The full variable domain, in which reference TRBV11-1 and TRBJ1-1 provide the parts outside the CDR3, is EAEVAQSPRYKITEKSQAVAFWCDPISGHATLYWYRQILGQGPELLVQFQDESVVDDSQLPKDRFSAERLKGVDSTLKIQPAELGDSAMYLCASSSQGKAFFGQGTRLTVV.

This sequence joins TRBV6-5 and TRBJ2-7; tentatively, D is TRBD1 (6 bases). The CDR3 loop spans 13 amino acids. Germline assignment: CDR1 MNHEY and CDR2 SVGAGI. V was clipped by 3 bases and J by 5 bases, with 11 bases between them. As DNA, the CDR3 is TGTGCCAGCAGTTATGGGGACACCAACGAGCAGTACTTC. Translating gives CASSYGDTNEQYF.

This sequence joins TRBV19 and TRBJ1-4; D gene uncertain. The CDR3 is made up of 12 amino acids. V dropped 3 bases and J dropped 11 bases, with 10 bases sitting between them. Looked up from germline, CDR1 is LNHDA and CDR2 is SQIVND (reference sequence). CDR3 DNA: TGTGCCAGTAGTATGGGGATAGCGAAACTGTTTTTT. Translation gives CASSMGIAKLFF.

The chain links TRBV2 to TRBJ2-1; no reliable D call. Trimming took 4 bases from V and 0 from J, leaving 10 bases between them. Germline values: CDR1 SNHLY, CDR2 FYNNEI. The CDR3 sequence is 15 residues long. In DNA form, the CDR3 reads TGTGCCAGCAGTGGTTTTTCGAGCTCCTACAATGAGCAGTTCTTC. Translating it yields CASSGFSSSYNEQFF.

This clone showed up just once. The chain uses TRBV10-3 and TRBJ1-4; no firm D call. V lost 6 bases to trimming and J lost 5 bases, with 10 bases between them. In germline, CDR1 is ENHRY, CDR2 SYGVKD. This CDR3 region has 13 residues. The CDR3 coding sequence is TGTGCCATCAGGGGAGTGGGAAATGAAAAACTGTTTTTT. Translation gives CAIRGVGNEKLFF.

V and J are TRBV6-5 and TRBJ2-1; weak D call: TRBD1 (5 bases). The CDR3 runs to 13 residues. Germline V gene lookup returns CDR1 MNHEY and CDR2 SVGAGI. Trimming stripped 7 bases from V and 7 bases from J, with 14 bases between. This CDR3 is CASTLKPGNEQFF. The DNA of the CDR3 is TGTGCCAGCACCCTGAAACCAGGGAATGAGCAGTTCTTC.

DNA of the CDR3: TGTGCCAGCAGCTCACAGGGGGGGGAGACCCAGTACTTC. Protein product: CASSSQGGETQYF. The chain links TRBV5-4 to TRBJ2-5; maybe TRBD1 (8 bases). Germline lookup yields CDR1 SGHNT and CDR2 YYREEE (reference sequence). Trimming took 3 bases from V and 5 from J, leaving 11 bases between them. This CDR3 is built from 13 residues.

A few counts support this clone. The genes are TRBV4-1 and TRBJ2-3; 9 bases match TRBD2. The CDR3 loop spans 17 amino acids. Looked up from germline, CDR1 is MGHRA and CDR2 is YSYEKL. V trimming: 1 base; J trimming: 2 bases; junction bases outside the gene matches: 7. The CDR3 loop is CASSQGLAGPFTDTQYF. In DNA, the CDR3 is TGCGCCAGCAGCCAAGGGCTAGCGGGGCCCTTCACAGATACGCAGTATTTT.

J is TRBJ1-2 and V is TRBV30, with D possibly matching TRBD1 (5 bases). Germline CDR1 reads GTSNPN; CDR2 reads SVGIG (reference sequence). The CDR3 runs 11 residues. The V gene lost 1 base and the J gene lost 12 bases, with 12 bases spanning the gap. CDR3 in amino acids: CAWSERQGNTF. The DNA for the CDR3 is TGTGCCTGGAGTGAAAGGCAGGGCAACACCTTC.

The rearrangement links TRBV30 to TRBJ1-5; D is ambiguous. The length of the CDR3 is 12 residues. The germline V and J ends were trimmed by 5 bases and 6 bases, with 11 bases remaining between them. The V gene's germline CDR1 is GTSNPN and CDR2 SVGIG (reference sequence). CDR3 DNA sequence: TGTGCCTGGGTCAGTCGGGGTCAGCCCCAGCATTTT. Protein sequence: CAWVSRGQPQHF.

This chain links TRBV28 with TRBJ2-5; D perhaps matches TRBD2 (6 bases). V was shortened by 5 bases and J by 6 bases, with 13 bases between the two germline ends. Germline CDR1 is MDHEN and CDR2 is SYDVKM. This CDR3 has 13 amino acids. The chain's CDR3 is CASSPGVSQTQYF. As DNA, the CDR3 is TGTGCCAGCAGTCCGGGGGTGAGTCAGACCCAGTACTTC.